A selection of T cell receptor beta chains follows, all from one sample in a study of metastatic and nonmetastatic thyroid tumors. MiXCR re-clonotyped the PCR reads for TCRdb. The data show approximately 12,000 clones, roughly 29% seen once. What was sequenced was tumor tissue. The receptors shown here come from a male donor with papillary thyroid cancer or a benign thyroid nodule (not recorded which). Some clones in this sample may be carry-over from other donors' samples. The CDR3 runs from the conserved cysteine through the conserved F or W. The order of the fields is clone size, D gene, J gene, V gene, CDR3 DNA, CDR3 protein. A D gene is named only where the DNA matches it firmly. Only part of the rows carry a size: once, few, many, or a class if the clone is expanded.

clone size: .; D gene: TRBD1; J gene: TRBJ1-6; V gene: TRBV5-8; CDR3 DNA: TGTGCCAGCAGCATGGCAGGGGGCGGTTCAGCCCTCCACTTT; CDR3 protein: CASSMAGGGSALHF
clone size: many; D gene: .; J gene: TRBJ2-2; V gene: TRBV18; CDR3 DNA: TGTGCCAGCTCGCCTGATGGGGAGCTGTTTTTT; CDR3 protein: CASSPDGELFF
clone size: few; D gene: .; J gene: TRBJ2-3; V gene: TRBV6-2/TRBV6-3; CDR3 DNA: TGTGCCAGCAGCGACTGGGCCGATACGCAGTATTTT; CDR3 protein: CASSDWADTQYF
clone size: .; D gene: TRBD1; J gene: TRBJ1-2; V gene: TRBV6-6; CDR3 DNA: TGTGCCAGCAGTTACGGGACAGGGGTGGCGGGCTACACCTTC; CDR3 protein: CASSYGTGVAGYTF
clone size: medium-sized; D gene: .; J gene: TRBJ2-2; V gene: TRBV5-1; CDR3 DNA: TGCGCCAGCAGCTTGGAAGGGTTCCGGGAGCTGTTTTTT; CDR3 protein: CASSLEGFRELFF
clone size: .; D gene: TRBD1; J gene: TRBJ1-2; V gene: TRBV18; CDR3 DNA: TGTGCCAGCTCACCCCGACAGGGAAGTGACTATGGCTACACCTTC; CDR3 protein: CASSPRQGSDYGYTF
clone size: few; D gene: .; J gene: TRBJ2-1; V gene: TRBV6-6; CDR3 DNA: TGTGCCAGCAGTTATGGGACTTTCGCCATCAATGAGCAGTTCTTC; CDR3 protein: CASSYGTFAINEQFF
clone size: .; D gene: .; J gene: TRBJ2-7; V gene: TRBV30; CDR3 DNA: TGTGCCTGGTCCCGGGGGGCAATACTCCTTGTTACCTACGAGCAGTACTTC; CDR3 protein: CAWSRGAILLVTYEQYF
clone size: few; D gene: TRBD1; J gene: TRBJ1-5; V gene: TRBV12-3/TRBV12-4; CDR3 DNA: TGTGCCAGCAGTTCCCAGACAGGGTGGCAGCCCCAGCATTTT; CDR3 protein: CASSSQTGWQPQHF
clone size: .; D gene: TRBD1; J gene: TRBJ1-2; V gene: TRBV5-6; CDR3 DNA: TGTGCCAGCAGATGGACAGGGACTTTTGGCTACACCTTC; CDR3 protein: CASRWTGTFGYTF
clone size: many; D gene: TRBD2; J gene: TRBJ2-5; V gene: TRBV3-1; CDR3 DNA: TGTGCCAGCAGCCTAACAAGGACTAGTGTGTACCAAGAGACCCAGTACTTC; CDR3 protein: CASSLTRTSVYQETQYF
clone size: many; D gene: .; J gene: TRBJ1-1; V gene: TRBV12-3/TRBV12-4; CDR3 DNA: TGTGCCAGCAGTTTAGACCGAAGGGTGAACACTGAAGCTTTCTTT; CDR3 protein: CASSLDRRVNTEAFF
clone size: .; D gene: TRBD2; J gene: TRBJ2-1; V gene: TRBV20-1; CDR3 DNA: TGCAGTGCTAGACTAGCGGGACTTGAGCAGTTCTTC; CDR3 protein: CSARLAGLEQFF
clone size: .; D gene: .; J gene: TRBJ2-7; V gene: TRBV28; CDR3 DNA: TGTGCCAGCAGTTTCCTCGGGGGAAACGACGAGCAGTACTTC; CDR3 protein: CASSFLGGNDEQYF
clone size: medium-sized; D gene: TRBD2; J gene: TRBJ2-2; V gene: TRBV12-3/TRBV12-4; CDR3 DNA: TGTGCCAGCAGCCGGGGACTAGCGGGAGGGCCGACCGGGGAGCTGTTTTTT; CDR3 protein: CASSRGLAGGPTGELFF
clone size: .; D gene: TRBD1; J gene: TRBJ2-3; V gene: TRBV10-3; CDR3 DNA: TGTGCCTCCCGACAGGGAACTAGCACAGATACGCAGTATTTT; CDR3 protein: CASRQGTSTDTQYF
clone size: few; D gene: .; J gene: TRBJ1-5; V gene: TRBV6-2/TRBV6-3; CDR3 DNA: TGTGCCAGCAGTTATCAGGGGCAGAGTCAGCCCCAGCATTTT; CDR3 protein: CASSYQGQSQPQHF
clone size: medium-sized; D gene: .; J gene: TRBJ2-6; V gene: TRBV18; CDR3 DNA: TGTGCCAGCTCACCGGGGGGGCCTGGGGCCAACGTCCTGACTTTC; CDR3 protein: CASSPGGPGANVLTF
clone size: .; D gene: TRBD1; J gene: TRBJ2-7; V gene: TRBV2; CDR3 DNA: TGTGCCAGCAGTTCGGACAGGAACTACGAGCAGTACTTC; CDR3 protein: CASSSDRNYEQYF
clone size: many; D gene: TRBD1; J gene: TRBJ1-2; V gene: TRBV5-4; CDR3 DNA: TGTGCCAGCAGCTTGGGCGGTGGAGGGGGCATGGGCTATGGCTACACCTTC; CDR3 protein: CASSLGGGGGMGYGYTF
clone size: many; D gene: .; J gene: TRBJ2-5; V gene: TRBV7-2; CDR3 DNA: TGTGCCAGCAGCCCGGTGGATAGCGCAGAGACCCAGTACTTC; CDR3 protein: CASSPVDSAETQYF
clone size: .; D gene: TRBD1; J gene: TRBJ1-1; V gene: TRBV13; CDR3 DNA: TGTGCCAGCAGCTTAGGCTCCGGGACAGACATGAACACTGAAGCTTTCTTT; CDR3 protein: CASSLGSGTDMNTEAFF
clone size: many; D gene: TRBD1; J gene: TRBJ1-4; V gene: TRBV7-9; CDR3 DNA: TGTGCCAGCAGCTTAAATCTGGACAGGGGACTGTTTTTT; CDR3 protein: CASSLNLDRGLFF
clone size: .; D gene: TRBD1; J gene: TRBJ2-1; V gene: TRBV10-3; CDR3 DNA: TGTGCCATCAGTGACCCCGACAGGGCCCACATCTTC; CDR3 protein: CAISDPDRAHIF
clone size: .; D gene: .; J gene: TRBJ2-2; V gene: TRBV4-1; CDR3 DNA: TGCGCGAGCAGCCAGCGCCGGTCGAACACCGGGGAGCTGTTTTTT; CDR3 protein: CASSQRRSNTGELFF
clone size: many; D gene: TRBD2; J gene: TRBJ2-3; V gene: TRBV10-1; CDR3 DNA: TGCGCCAGCAGTGAGCCAGGGACTATTCCCGCTAGCACAGATACGCAGTATTTT; CDR3 protein: CASSEPGTIPASTDTQYF
clone size: medium-sized; D gene: TRBD1; J gene: TRBJ2-1; V gene: TRBV6-1; CDR3 DNA: TGTGCCAGCACCCCGAGGGACAGAGGGCACAATGAGCAGTTCTTC; CDR3 protein: CASTPRDRGHNEQFF
clone size: .; D gene: .; J gene: TRBJ2-5; V gene: TRBV30; CDR3 DNA: TGTGCCTGGAGTCGGAGGGGTTTGTACCAAGAGACCCAGTACTTC; CDR3 protein: CAWSRRGLYQETQYF
clone size: .; D gene: .; J gene: TRBJ2-7; V gene: TRBV20-1; CDR3 DNA: TGCAGTGCTGGTCAGGGATCCTACGAGCAGTACTTC; CDR3 protein: CSAGQGSYEQYF
clone size: medium-sized; D gene: TRBD1; J gene: TRBJ1-2; V gene: TRBV30; CDR3 DNA: TGTGCCTGGAGTGTATGGGGGACAGTCTATAGCTACACCTTC; CDR3 protein: CAWSVWGTVYSYTF
clone size: .; D gene: .; J gene: TRBJ2-2; V gene: TRBV10-3; CDR3 DNA: TGTGCCATCAGTGCCGCGACTGGGTGGTGGCAGGGGGGGACCGGGGAGCTGTTTTTT; CDR3 protein: CAISAATGWWQGGTGELFF
clone size: few; D gene: .; J gene: TRBJ2-2; V gene: TRBV6-4; CDR3 DNA: TGTGCCAGCAGTGCCGCCGGGGAGCTGTTTTTT; CDR3 protein: CASSAAGELFF
clone size: .; D gene: .; J gene: TRBJ2-5; V gene: TRBV6-1; CDR3 DNA: TGTGCCAGCGCCCCCGCAGAGGGAGGGGGGGAGACCCAGTACTTC; CDR3 protein: CASAPAEGGGETQYF
clone size: medium-sized; D gene: .; J gene: TRBJ2-7; V gene: TRBV2; CDR3 DNA: TGTGCCAGCAGCCCCCGGGACAAGAGGGCCGAGCAGTACTTC; CDR3 protein: CASSPRDKRAEQYF
clone size: .; D gene: .; J gene: TRBJ2-5; V gene: TRBV28; CDR3 DNA: TGTGCCAGCAGTTCCCCGCCCCTGACAGGCCAAGAGACCCAGTACTTC; CDR3 protein: CASSSPPLTGQETQYF
clone size: few; D gene: .; J gene: TRBJ2-7; V gene: TRBV28; CDR3 DNA: .; CDR3 protein: CASILAVGGSYEHYF
clone size: many; D gene: TRBD1; J gene: TRBJ2-3; V gene: TRBV11-1; CDR3 DNA: TGTGCCAGCAGCTCCTCGGACAGGGCCGTGGAGTATTTT; CDR3 protein: CASSSSDRAVEYF
clone size: medium-sized; D gene: .; J gene: TRBJ1-1; V gene: TRBV7-8; CDR3 DNA: TGTGCCAGCAGCTTATTAGGCAGGGGAGGCGTCACTGAAGCTTTCTTT; CDR3 protein: CASSLLGRGGVTEAFF
clone size: many; D gene: .; J gene: TRBJ2-4; V gene: TRBV6-1; CDR3 DNA: TGTGCCAGCAGTTCTCATCGGCCTGGAGCCAAAAACATTCAGTACTTC; CDR3 protein: CASSSHRPGAKNIQYF
clone size: .; D gene: .; J gene: TRBJ1-4; V gene: TRBV5-1; CDR3 DNA: TGCGCCAGCGCTTTTACCGGAGGCAGGGTTAATGAAAAACTGTTTTTT; CDR3 protein: CASAFTGGRVNEKLFF